The clone carrying this T cell receptor beta chain was found a few times. Time point meaning: patch test 2, 6 weeks after DPC sensitization. Treatment described: therapeutic diphenylcyclopropenone sensitization with weekly scalp DPC. Trimming removed 5 bases from V and 3 bases from J; junction bases left unmatched: 11. Germline CDR1 is MNHEY and CDR2 is SVGEGT. The CDR3 runs to 16 residues. This sample stems from a study of human T cells and chemical hapten exposure. During construction of the library, unique molecular identifiers were attached to individual cDNA molecules for quantitative, reproducible TCR counting. TCRdb called the RACE reads again in MiXCR, with one record for every CDR3 protein. The table has about 350,000 distinct CDR3 sequences, around 6% seen once.

The receptor comes from a woman aged 18-29 years with alopecia areata. Some clones in this sample may be carry-over from other donors' samples. Sequencing was performed on whole blood, taken in connection with sensitization to the hapten diphenylcyclopropenone (DPC). The chain couples TRBV6-2 or TRBV6-3 to TRBJ2-3; 7 bases fit TRBD1. The CDR3 sequence is CASSPRGTEMTDTQYF. The CDR3 DNA sequence: TGTGCCAGCAGTCCCAGGGGGACAGAGATGACAGATACGCAGTATTTT.